Listed below are T cell receptor beta chains from one sample, sequenced in a study of human T cells and chemical hapten exposure. TCRdb analysed the RACE reads with MiXCR anew, one entry per CDR3 protein. This repertoire shows hundreds of thousands of distinct CDR3 sequences, about 6% found once; its top ten account for about 5.4%. The specimen was whole blood, collected in connection with sensitization to the hapten diphenylcyclopropenone (DPC). The source is a woman between 18 and 29 years old with alopecia areata. Some clones in this sample may be carry-over from other donors' samples. CDR3s include the opening cysteine and the closing phenylalanine or tryptophan. The D gene is left open where the match is weak. Clone size is not always given. Where it is, it says once, few, many or a class for expanded clones.

-	15	-	TRBV6-5	TRBJ1-6	TGTGCCAGCCTACCCGAGGCAGGGTTTAGGACACCCCTCCACTTT	CASLPEAGFRTPLHF
-	15	TRBD1	TRBV20-1	TRBJ2-5	TGCAGTGCTAGAGATCCGACAGGGGTCCAAGAGACCCAGTACTTC	CSARDPTGVQETQYF
many	15	-	TRBV12-3/TRBV12-4	TRBJ1-6	TGTGCCAGCAGTCCCGAAAGGACCACCAATTCACCCCTCCACTTT	CASSPERTTNSPLHF
few	14	TRBD1	TRBV6-1	TRBJ2-2	TGTGCCAGCAGTACCGGACAGGGGACCGGGGAGCTGTTTTTT	CASSTGQGTGELFF
many	17	-	TRBV27	TRBJ2-3	TGTGCCAGCAGATATGTGGGGGGGGCCGGGATGACAGATACGCAGTATTTT	CASRYVGGAGMTDTQYF
few	14	-	TRBV6-5	TRBJ2-2	TGTGCCAGCAGTCGGCTAACCTACACCGGGGAGCTGTTTTTT	CASSRLTYTGELFF
few	16	TRBD1	TRBV9	TRBJ2-7	TGTGCCAGCAGTGAGGGAATCCAGGGGGTCTCCTACGAGCAGTACTTC	CASSEGIQGVSYEQYF
many	14	-	TRBV7-8	TRBJ1-3	TGTGCCAGCAGCTTAGGGACATCAGGAAACACCATATATTTT	CASSLGTSGNTIYF
-	15	-	TRBV6-6	TRBJ2-3	TGTGCCAGCAGTTACTGGGGGGCTGGCACAGATACGCAGTATTTT	CASSYWGAGTDTQYF
many	15	-	TRBV6-6	TRBJ1-2	TGTGCCAGCAGCTTCGGTGCCCAGGCAGACACCGGCTACACCTTC	CASSFGAQADTGYTF
few	12	TRBD2	TRBV12-3/TRBV12-4	TRBJ2-3	TGTGCCAGCAGTTTTTGGACTAGCGAGGCGTATTTT	CASSFWTSEAYF
few	17	TRBD1	TRBV7-6	TRBJ2-5	TGTGCCAGCAGCTTACACCCCCGGGACAGGGGAGAGGAGACCCAGTACTTC	CASSLHPRDRGEETQYF
-	16	-	TRBV7-2	TRBJ2-3	TGTGCCAGCAGCTTGGTCCGGACAGCGCGCACAGATACGCAGTATTTT	CASSLVRTARTDTQYF
-	14	-	TRBV27	TRBJ2-3	TGTGCCAGCAGTTTCAGGCAGAACACAGATACGCAGTATTTT	CASSFRQNTDTQYF
few	18	TRBD2	TRBV4-3	TRBJ2-3	TGCGCCAGCAGCCAAGCCTGGTCCGGGACTAGCTTGGCAGATACGCAGTATTTT	CASSQAWSGTSLADTQYF
few	16	-	TRBV7-3	TRBJ2-6	TGTGCCAGCAGCTTACTTATTTCCTCTGGGGCCAACGTCCTGACTTTC	CASSLLISSGANVLTF
-	14	-	TRBV18	TRBJ1-6	TGTGCCAGCTCACCAGATCACAGGGATTCACCCCTCCACTTT	CASSPDHRDSPLHF
-	17	-	TRBV4-3	TRBJ1-6	TGCGCCAGCAGCGAGAGCGACTCGATTTTTAGGAATTCACCCCTCCACTTT	CASSESDSIFRNSPLHF
many	15	-	TRBV4-2	TRBJ1-1	TGTGCCAGCAGCCACGAGCAGGGCTTGAACACTGAAGCTTTCTTT	CASSHEQGLNTEAFF
-	14	TRBD1	TRBV27	TRBJ2-7	TGTGCCAGCAGCCCGGGACAGCCGACCTACGAGCAGTACTTC	CASSPGQPTYEQYF
-	13	TRBD1	TRBV6-4	TRBJ1-6	TGTGCCAGCAGTGAAGGACAGGGGACCGCCCTCCACTTT	CASSEGQGTALHF
-	16	-	TRBV6-2/TRBV6-3	TRBJ2-3	TGTGCCAGCAGTTATCCCCAGAAGATTAGCACAGATACGCAGTATTTT	CASSYPQKISTDTQYF
-	14	-	TRBV6-2/TRBV6-3	TRBJ2-3	TGTGCCAGCAGTACCACTTTGGAAACAGATACGCAGTATTTT	CASSTTLETDTQYF
few	16	-	TRBV21-1	TRBJ1-1	TGTGCCAGCAGCAAAGTTCCCAGGGACGTAGACACTGAAGCTTTCTTT	CASSKVPRDVDTEAFF
-	15	TRBD2	TRBV7-9	TRBJ2-2	TGTGCCAGCAGCTCTAAGGGACTATACACCGGGGAGCTGTTTTTT	CASSSKGLYTGELFF
-	15	-	TRBV5-1	TRBJ1-6	TGCGCCAGCAGCCCCAGGTTGGGGGACGATTCACCCCTCCACTTT	CASSPRLGDDSPLHF
few	14	-	TRBV7-9	TRBJ2-1	TGTGCCAGCAGCTTAGACGGGGGTAACAATGAGCAGTTCTTC	CASSLDGGNNEQFF
many	14	-	TRBV6-2/TRBV6-3	TRBJ1-5	TGTGCCAGCAGTTACGGTGCAGGGAATCAGCCCCAGCATTTT	CASSYGAGNQPQHF
many	16	TRBD2	TRBV10-3	TRBJ2-7	TGTGCCATCAGTGACCCTGGGGGGGGGAGCTCCTACGAGCAGTACTTC	CAISDPGGGSSYEQYF
many	15	TRBD1	TRBV20-1	TRBJ1-5	TGCAGTGCTGTGGGACAGTTGAATAGCAATCAGCCCCAGCATTTT	CSAVGQLNSNQPQHF
few	14	-	TRBV24-1	TRBJ1-2	TGTGCCACCAGTGATTTCGACAGGAGCTATGGCTACACCTTC	CATSDFDRSYGYTF
-	14	TRBD1	TRBV7-9	TRBJ1-4	TGTGCCAGCAGCCTAACAGGGGATGGAGAAAAACTGTTTTTT	CASSLTGDGEKLFF
few	13	-	TRBV6-2/TRBV6-3	TRBJ1-2	TGTGCCAGCAGTCCCCAGATACTAGATGGCTACACCTTC	CASSPQILDGYTF
-	15	-	TRBV20-1	TRBJ1-2	TGCAGTGCTAGAGACCGAGAGACAGGTTCTTATGGCTACACCTTC	CSARDRETGSYGYTF
few	15	TRBD1	TRBV29-1	TRBJ1-2	TGCAGCGTTGATCACGGTGGCGAAACAGGGGACGGCTACACCTTC	CSVDHGGETGDGYTF
-	13	TRBD1	TRBV6-6	TRBJ2-3	TGTGCCAGCAGGTTCACAGGGGAAGATACGCAGTATTTT	CASRFTGEDTQYF
-	13	TRBD1	TRBV5-1	TRBJ1-1	TGCGCCAGCACCAAGGGGGCGGATACTGAAGCTTTCTTT	CASTKGADTEAFF
many	13	-	TRBV4-3	TRBJ2-5	TGCGCCAGCAGCCAAGGGACCCAAGAGACCCAGTACTTC	CASSQGTQETQYF
few	13	-	TRBV5-5	TRBJ1-5	TGTGCCACCAGCGCTGACATCAATCAGCCCCAGCATTTT	CATSADINQPQHF
-	14	-	TRBV5-1	TRBJ2-5	TGCGCCAGCAGCGAGGGGACTGGGCAAGAGACCCAGTACTTC	CASSEGTGQETQYF
few	17	-	TRBV6-6	TRBJ2-6	TGTGCCAGCAGTCGAAGCGCGGGGATAGGTGGGGCCAACGTCCTGACTTTC	CASSRSAGIGGANVLTF
many	17	-	TRBV6-5	TRBJ1-2	TGTGCCAGCAGTTACGTCCCGCCGGGCCGAGCATACTATGGCTACACCTTC	CASSYVPPGRAYYGYTF
few	14	-	TRBV29-1	TRBJ1-3	TGCAGCGTTGAAGATGGGAGGGCCGGAAACACCATATATTTT	CSVEDGRAGNTIYF
many	16	TRBD2	TRBV5-4	TRBJ2-5	TGTGCCAGCAGCCCCAGAGCGGGGGAAGACCAAGAGACCCAGTACTTC	CASSPRAGEDQETQYF
few	16	TRBD1	TRBV7-2	TRBJ1-2	TGTGCCAGCAGCTTCCTTACCGGGACAGTCAACTATGGCTACACCTTC	CASSFLTGTVNYGYTF
few	15	TRBD2	TRBV12-3/TRBV12-4	TRBJ2-3	TGTGCCAGCAGTTGGACTAGCGGGGGTAGGGATACGCAGTATTTT	CASSWTSGGRDTQYF
-	13	-	TRBV7-2	TRBJ2-2	TGTGCCACGAGGCAGACGAACACCGGGGAGCTGTTTTTT	CATRQTNTGELFF
-	16	-	TRBV6-4	TRBJ2-2	TGTGCCAGCAGACCCGGGACAAGCGCGAACACCGGGGAGCTGTTTTTT	CASRPGTSANTGELFF
-	13	-	TRBV3-1	TRBJ2-3	TGTGCCAGCAGCCTATCCCCCCCAGATACGCAGTATTTT	CASSLSPPDTQYF
-	15	TRBD1	TRBV12-3/TRBV12-4	TRBJ1-1	TGTGCCAGCAACAGAGGACAGGGGAGGGACACTGAAGCTTTCTTT	CASNRGQGRDTEAFF
few	14	-	TRBV3-1	TRBJ1-4	TGTGCCAGCACGTCTCAGGGTACTAATGAAAAACTGTTTTTT	CASTSQGTNEKLFF
-	15	-	TRBV6-5	TRBJ1-5	TGTGCCAGCAGTTACTCGAGACAGCACAATCAGCCCCAGCATTTT	CASSYSRQHNQPQHF